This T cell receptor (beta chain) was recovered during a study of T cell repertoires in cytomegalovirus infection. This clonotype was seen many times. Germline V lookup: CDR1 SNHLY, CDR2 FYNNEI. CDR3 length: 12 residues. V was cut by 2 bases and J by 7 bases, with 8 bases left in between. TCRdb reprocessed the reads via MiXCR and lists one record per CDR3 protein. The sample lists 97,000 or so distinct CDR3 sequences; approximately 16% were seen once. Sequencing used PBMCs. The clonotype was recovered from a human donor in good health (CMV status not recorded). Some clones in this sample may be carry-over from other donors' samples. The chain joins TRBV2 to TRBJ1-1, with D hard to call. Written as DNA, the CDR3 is TGTGCCAGCAGTGAACAATGGGATGAAGCTTTCTTT. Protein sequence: CASSEQWDEAFF.